This T cell receptor (beta chain) was captured in a study of memory B cells and T cells in multiple sclerosis. CDR3 length: 17 amino acids. Germline-derived CDR1 and CDR2 are WSHSY and SAAADI. Trimming took off 6 bases at V and 7 bases at J, with 22 bases between the two ends. About this clone itself: Its target is not known.

Stimulus-free culture yielded autoproliferating CFSE-dim and non-proliferating CFSE-high T cells, each sequenced separately. Replicate wells were pooled after about seven days of stimulus-free culture of 45 million to 50 million CFSE-labeled PBMCs. CFSE at 0.45 to 0.65 uM labeled the PBMCs, which were then cultured unstimulated. Findings of the study overall: Clone-set sizes differed between compartments, so shared clonotype counts needed normalization.

Clones were sequenced by immunoSEQ multiplex PCR, and TCRdb holds only the in-frame ones, with some missing. The sample yields around 12,000 clones, just under 85% seen once. V usage is TRBV10-2 and J usage is TRBJ1-6; D gene uncertain. The sequenced material came from PBMCs from blood kept in culture. This TCR was recovered from a human donor with multiple sclerosis. The CDR3 spells CASRKEVGSVRNSPLHF. The CDR3 DNA is TGCGCCAGCAGAAAAGAAGTGGGGTCGGTAAGAAATTCACCCCTCCACTTT.